These T cell receptor beta chains were read from a single sample in a study of blood T cell repertoires in COVID-19. TCRdb's table, derived via immunoSEQ multiplex PCR, lists solely in-frame clones and lacks some. The table records about 260,000 clones, about 87% of them present only once. Sequences were obtained from peripheral blood. The receptors originated from a woman aged 40-49 years with acute or convalescent COVID-19. Each CDR3 is given with its conserved first and last residue. A D gene is named only where the DNA matches it firmly. Size tells how often a clone was seen (once, few, many) or the class of an expanded clone, and some rows leave it out.

v_call: TRBV3-1/TRBV3-2; d_call: -; clone_size: -; j_call: TRBJ1-2; cdr3_aa: CASSLAGSGYGYTF; cdr3_nt: TGTGCCAGCAGCCTAGCGGGGTCAGGCTATGGCTACACCTTC
v_call: TRBV12-3/TRBV12-4; d_call: -; clone_size: -; j_call: TRBJ1-5; cdr3_aa: CASSLRGNQPQHF; cdr3_nt: TGTGCCAGCAGTTTGCGGGGTAACCAGCCCCAGCATTTT
v_call: TRBV2; d_call: TRBD1; clone_size: -; j_call: TRBJ2-2; cdr3_aa: CASSGGTGIGTGELFF; cdr3_nt: TGTGCCAGCAGTGGAGGGACAGGGATCGGCACCGGGGAGCTGTTTTTT
v_call: TRBV5-1; d_call: TRBD2; clone_size: -; j_call: TRBJ2-1; cdr3_aa: CASSYSGTSGGNEQFF; cdr3_nt: TGCGCCAGCAGCTACTCCGGGACTAGCGGGGGCAATGAGCAGTTCTTC
v_call: TRBV5-1; d_call: TRBD1; clone_size: -; j_call: TRBJ1-6; cdr3_aa: CASSFGQENNSPLHF; cdr3_nt: TGCGCCAGCAGCTTCGGACAGGAGAATAATTCACCCCTCCACTTT
v_call: TRBV3-1/TRBV3-2; d_call: -; clone_size: -; j_call: TRBJ1-3; cdr3_aa: CASSPRGLGPSGNTIYF; cdr3_nt: TGTGCCAGCAGCCCCCGGGGATTGGGTCCCTCTGGAAACACCATATATTTT
v_call: TRBV9; d_call: TRBD2; clone_size: -; j_call: TRBJ2-3; cdr3_aa: CASSLGLADTDTQYF; cdr3_nt: TGTGCCAGCAGCCTGGGACTAGCGGACACAGATACGCAGTATTTT
v_call: TRBV9; d_call: -; clone_size: -; j_call: TRBJ2-3; cdr3_aa: CASSAHGGGTDTQYF; cdr3_nt: TGTGCCAGCAGCGCCCACGGCGGGGGCACAGATACGCAGTATTTT
v_call: TRBV14; d_call: TRBD1; clone_size: -; j_call: TRBJ1-2; cdr3_aa: CASSQAGQIYGYTF; cdr3_nt: TGTGCCAGCAGCCAAGCGGGACAGATATATGGCTACACCTTC
v_call: TRBV4-2; d_call: -; clone_size: -; j_call: TRBJ2-1; cdr3_aa: CASSQSWGRRGTESSYNEQFF; cdr3_nt: TGTGCCAGCAGCCAATCTTGGGGAAGAAGGGGGACCGAGAGCTCCTACAATGAGCAGTTCTTC
v_call: TRBV7-3; d_call: TRBD1; clone_size: -; j_call: TRBJ1-1; cdr3_aa: CASSLRDSTEAFF; cdr3_nt: TGTGCCAGCAGCTTAAGGGACAGCACTGAAGCTTTCTTT
v_call: TRBV18; d_call: TRBD2; clone_size: -; j_call: TRBJ2-3; cdr3_aa: CASSPLFLSGGTTDTQYF; cdr3_nt: TGTGCCAGCTCACCTCTCTTCCTTAGCGGGGGAACCACAGATACGCAGTATTTT
v_call: TRBV5-1; d_call: TRBD1; clone_size: -; j_call: TRBJ2-3; cdr3_aa: CASSLEGQGVRGDTQYF; cdr3_nt: TGCGCCAGCAGCTTGGAAGGACAGGGGGTGAGGGGAGATACGCAGTATTTT
v_call: TRBV2; d_call: TRBD1; clone_size: few; j_call: TRBJ1-4; cdr3_aa: CASSVTGANEKLFF; cdr3_nt: TGTGCCAGCAGTGTGACAGGGGCTAATGAAAAACTGTTTTTT
v_call: TRBV21-1; d_call: -; clone_size: once; j_call: TRBJ1-2; cdr3_aa: CASSNSPDRAQGYTF; cdr3_nt: TGTGCCAGCAGCAACTCTCCGGACAGGGCACAGGGCTACACCTTC
v_call: TRBV10-3; d_call: TRBD2; clone_size: -; j_call: TRBJ2-1; cdr3_aa: CAISGRTSGGYNEQFF; cdr3_nt: TGTGCCATCAGTGGGCGGACTAGCGGGGGCTACAATGAGCAGTTCTTC
v_call: TRBV29-1; d_call: TRBD1; clone_size: once; j_call: TRBJ1-3; cdr3_aa: CSVRTGSGNTIYF; cdr3_nt: TGCAGCGTCCGGACAGGGTCGGGAAACACCATATATTTT
v_call: TRBV27; d_call: -; clone_size: -; j_call: TRBJ1-5; cdr3_aa: CASSLGPRVGFNQPQHF; cdr3_nt: TGTGCCAGCAGTTTAGGCCCCAGGGTAGGATTCAATCAGCCCCAGCATTTT
v_call: TRBV2; d_call: -; clone_size: -; j_call: TRBJ1-1; cdr3_aa: CASSQLTEAFF; cdr3_nt: TGTGCCAGCAGTCAACTCACCGAAGCTTTCTTT
v_call: TRBV12-3/TRBV12-4; d_call: TRBD1; clone_size: -; j_call: TRBJ1-1; cdr3_aa: CASSLRQGVTAFF; cdr3_nt: TGTGCCAGCAGTCTCCGACAGGGGGTAACAGCTTTCTTT
v_call: TRBV6-6; d_call: -; clone_size: -; j_call: TRBJ1-2; cdr3_aa: CAALSPGEGYTF; cdr3_nt: TGCGCAGCCTTATCACCAGGGGAAGGCTACACCTTC
v_call: TRBV6-5; d_call: -; clone_size: once; j_call: TRBJ1-1; cdr3_aa: CASSYRGLNTEAFF; cdr3_nt: TGTGCCAGCAGTTACCGGGGTTTGAACACTGAAGCTTTCTTT
v_call: TRBV4-1; d_call: TRBD1; clone_size: -; j_call: TRBJ1-2; cdr3_aa: CASSRTPGDRDNTF; cdr3_nt: TGCGCCAGCAGTCGAACCCCGGGGGACAGGGATAACACCTTC
v_call: TRBV5-1; d_call: TRBD1; clone_size: -; j_call: TRBJ1-1; cdr3_aa: CASSGGTGGAFF; cdr3_nt: TGCGCCAGCAGCGGAGGGACAGGGGGCGCTTTCTTT
v_call: TRBV6-5; d_call: -; clone_size: -; j_call: TRBJ1-1; cdr3_aa: CASSPRKGANTEAFF; cdr3_nt: TGTGCCAGCAGTCCACGGAAAGGAGCGAACACTGAAGCTTTCTTT
v_call: TRBV4-1; d_call: TRBD2; clone_size: -; j_call: TRBJ2-5; cdr3_aa: CASSETGTSSETQYF; cdr3_nt: TGCGCCAGCAGCGAAACCGGGACTAGCAGTGAGACCCAGTACTTC
v_call: TRBV5-4; d_call: -; clone_size: -; j_call: TRBJ2-3; cdr3_aa: CASNKRGSTDTQYF; cdr3_nt: TGTGCCAGCAACAAAAGGGGCAGCACAGATACGCAGTATTTT
v_call: TRBV27; d_call: -; clone_size: -; j_call: TRBJ1-2; cdr3_aa: CASSFGPNYGYTF; cdr3_nt: TGTGCCAGCAGCTTTGGGCCTAACTATGGCTACACCTTC
v_call: TRBV6-5; d_call: TRBD1; clone_size: -; j_call: TRBJ1-4; cdr3_aa: CASSYGTGFGEKLFF; cdr3_nt: TGTGCCAGCAGTTACGGGACAGGCTTCGGCGAAAAACTGTTTTTT
v_call: TRBV7-8; d_call: TRBD1; clone_size: -; j_call: TRBJ1-4; cdr3_aa: CASSLGDRESGEKLFF; cdr3_nt: TGTGCCAGCAGCTTGGGCGACAGGGAAAGTGGTGAAAAACTGTTTTTT
v_call: TRBV12-3/TRBV12-4; d_call: -; clone_size: -; j_call: TRBJ2-3; cdr3_aa: CASRSLSQTQYF; cdr3_nt: TGTGCCAGCAGGAGCCTTAGCCAAACGCAGTATTTT
v_call: TRBV13; d_call: -; clone_size: -; j_call: TRBJ1-1; cdr3_aa: CASSLGQGNTEAFF; cdr3_nt: TGTGCCAGCAGCTTAGGGCAGGGGAACACTGAAGCTTTCTTT
v_call: TRBV19; d_call: TRBD1; clone_size: -; j_call: TRBJ1-4; cdr3_aa: CASSARWTGGSKKLFF; cdr3_nt: TGTGCCAGTAGCGCGAGGTGGACAGGGGGCAGTAAAAAACTGTTTTTT
v_call: TRBV3-1/TRBV3-2; d_call: -; clone_size: once; j_call: TRBJ2-5; cdr3_aa: CASSQQRLTPRGYQETQYF; cdr3_nt: TGTGCCAGCAGCCAGCAGAGGTTGACTCCTCGGGGTTACCAAGAGACCCAGTACTTC
v_call: TRBV7-2; d_call: TRBD2; clone_size: -; j_call: TRBJ2-3; cdr3_aa: CASSSHRDYSLRSTDTQYF; cdr3_nt: TGTGCCAGCAGCTCGCACCGGGACTATTCCCTGAGGAGCACAGATACGCAGTATTTT
v_call: TRBV28; d_call: -; clone_size: -; j_call: TRBJ1-4; cdr3_aa: CASSSGQRQKLFF; cdr3_nt: TGTGCCAGCAGCTCTGGACAGCGTCAAAAACTGTTTTTT